One and the same sample provided the 18 T cell receptor beta chains below, sequenced in a study of resident and recirculating memory T cells in vitiligo. Profiling relied on immunoSEQ multiplex PCR, and the TCRdb table lists in-frame clones only, not all of them. Of tens of thousands of clones listed, 92% are singletons. Sequencing was carried out using blood. Receptors were obtained from a male donor with vitiligo.

The chain carries TRBV5-4 and TRBJ2-7; 9 positions match TRBD1. Germline lookup yields CDR1 SGHNT and CDR2 YYREEE (reference sequence). Trimming removed 0 bases from V and 4 bases from J; junction bases left unmatched: 5. The CDR3 contains 15 residues. The CDR3 sequence: CASSLGGTGMYEQYF. DNA of the CDR3: TGTGCCAGCAGCTTGGGAGGGACAGGGATGTACGAGCAGTACTTC.

The chain is built from TRBV19 and TRBJ1-5; 8 bases match TRBD1. The V segment lost 4 bases and the J segment 6 bases; nucleotides outside the gene matches: 8. Germline CDR1 LNHDA, CDR2 SQIVND (reference sequence). CDR3 length equals 15 residues. This CDR3 reads CASSTGQGSGQPQHF. CDR3 DNA sequence: TGTGCCAGTAGTACCGGACAGGGTTCGGGTCAGCCCCAGCATTTT.

The chain combines TRBV6-1 with TRBJ2-6; the D gene is possibly TRBD1 (6 bases). V lost 7 bases and J 0 bases, leaving 10 bases between the germline ends. Germline values: CDR1 MNHNS, CDR2 SASEGT. The CDR3 is made up of 15 amino acids. The DNA of the CDR3 is TGTGCCAGCAACCCACAGGGCTCTGGGGCCAACGTCCTGACTTTC. It specifies CASNPQGSGANVLTF.

The rearrangement links TRBV28 to TRBJ1-4; tentatively, D is TRBD1 (6 bases). V dropped 6 bases and J dropped 3 bases, with 11 bases sitting between them. Germline V gene sequence: CDR1 MDHEN, CDR2 SYDVKM. This CDR3 is built from 14 residues. The CDR3 spells CASRPQGPNEKLFF. The CDR3 DNA sequence: TGTGCCAGCAGACCACAGGGCCCTAATGAAAAACTGTTTTTT.

This clone was observed once. CDR3 sequence (DNA): TGTGCCAGCAGTTTATCCGGACTAGTGGGTAATGAGCAGTTCTTC. The encoded protein is CASSLSGLVGNEQFF. The chain carries TRBV27 and TRBJ2-1; 7 bases agree with TRBD2. The germline V gene encodes CDR1 MNHEY and CDR2 SMNVEV (reference sequence). This CDR3 is 15 amino acids long. V lost 0 bases and J lost 7; bases outside the gene matches: 6.

The chain employs TRBV9 and TRBJ2-7, with 15 bases matching TRBD2. The germline V gene has CDR1 SGDLS and CDR2 YYNGEE. The CDR3 is 20 amino acids. Trimming cost V 2 bases and J 5 bases; bases outside gene matches: 17. The CDR3 spells CASSVLPSGTSGRRGHEQYF. The CDR3 nucleotides are TGTGCCAGCAGCGTTCTACCTAGCGGGACTAGCGGGAGGCGCGGCCACGAGCAGTACTTC.

CDR3 in DNA: TGTGCCAGAAGGACCCCCGGACAGGGGGTCAACGGGAACACTGAAGCTTTCTTT. Its translation is CARRTPGQGVNGNTEAFF. The chain combines TRBV5-4 with TRBJ1-1; 10 bases match TRBD1. J was trimmed by 1 base and V by 8 bases; bases with no gene match: 17. Germline CDR1 SGHNT, CDR2 YYREEE (reference sequence). This CDR3 is 18 amino acids long.

The chain recombines TRBV18 with TRBJ2-5; a weak D match, TRBD2 (6 bases). Germline loops: CDR1 KGHSH, CDR2 LQKENI. This CDR3 contains 13 residues. V was trimmed by 2 bases and J by 2 bases, leaving 6 bases between them. The CDR3 sequence is CASSPGGQETQYF. In nucleotides, the CDR3 is TGTGCCAGCTCACCAGGGGGGCAAGAGACCCAGTACTTC.

DNA for the CDR3: TGTGGGGCGGGGGGGAACTATGGCTACACCTTC. This codes for CGAGGNYGYTF. The rearrangement uses TRBV28 and TRBJ1-2, with a possible D match to TRBD1 (5 bases). Germline CDR1 reads MDHEN; CDR2 reads SYDVKM. This CDR3 has 11 amino acids.

This chain joins TRBV14 and TRBJ1-2; D uncertain. The CDR3 consists of 13 residues. Germline assignment: CDR1 SGHDN and CDR2 FVKESK. The V end lost 4 bases, the J end lost 7 bases, and 13 bases lay between the germline ends. The CDR3 coding sequence is TGTGCCAGCAGCCCTTCCCTGAGAGGTGGCTACACCTTC. This encodes CASSPSLRGGYTF.

V usage is TRBV5-4 and J usage is TRBJ2-7; 7 nucleotides match TRBD2. This CDR3 contains 12 residues. Germline CDR1 SGHNT, CDR2 YYREEE (reference sequence). J lost 3 bases, V lost 3 bases, and 0 bases had no gene match. The DNA of the CDR3 is TGTGCCAGCAGCTGGGACTACTACGAGCAGTACTTC. Its protein product is CASSWDYYEQYF.

The rearrangement joins TRBV13 to TRBJ1-2, with D possibly matching TRBD1 (6 bases). The CDR3 is made up of 15 amino acids. Trimming removed 4 bases from V and 2 bases from J, with 14 bases in between. Looked up from germline, CDR1 is PRHDT and CDR2 is FYEKMQ (reference sequence). The CDR3 coding sequence is TGTGCCAGCAGCTACGGAAGAACAGGGAACTATGGCTACACCTTC. Translating gives CASSYGRTGNYGYTF.

V gene TRBV6-4 combines with J gene TRBJ2-2, with 7 bases matching TRBD2. V was clipped by 0 bases and J by 2 bases; unmatched bases: 0. There are 15 residues in the CDR3. CDR1 and CDR2 from the germline V gene are MRHNA and SNTAGT. In nucleotides, the CDR3 is TGTGCCAGCAGTGACTCGACTAGCAACACCGGGGAGCTGTTTTTT. Amino acid sequence: CASSDSTSNTGELFF.

The gene calls are TRBV7-2 and TRBJ2-1; D is perhaps TRBD2 (6 bases). The CDR3 is 18 amino acids. The germline V gene encodes CDR1 SGHTA and CDR2 FQGNSA. V was clipped by 4 bases and J by 3 bases, with 22 bases between them. The CDR3 here is CASSSLLGRDLGYNEQFF. Here the CDR3 DNA reads TGTGCCAGCAGCTCCCTCCTCGGGAGAGATCTGGGCTACAATGAGCAGTTCTTC.

The chain is built from TRBV5-4 and TRBJ1-2, with 9 bases that match TRBD1. The V gene end was trimmed by 0 bases and the J gene end by 4 bases; junction bases not matched to a gene: 7. The CDR3 runs 16 residues. Germline V gene sequence: CDR1 SGHNT, CDR2 YYREEE (reference sequence). Written as DNA, the CDR3 is TGTGCCAGCAGCTTGGGACAGGGGGGCAGGGGCTATGGCTACACCTTC. Translated, it gives CASSLGQGGRGYGYTF.

The V gene is TRBV6-4, the J gene TRBJ2-2; D gene ambiguous. Germline CDR1 is MRHNA and CDR2 is SNTAGT. Trimming removed 0 bases from V and 1 base from J, with 9 bases in between. The CDR3 sequence is 16 residues long. The CDR3 DNA is TGTGCCAGCAGTGACTCGTATAAGCGGAACACCGGGGAGCTGTTTTTT. It codes for CASSDSYKRNTGELFF.

The chain's CDR3 is CASSSGGRGWDEQYF. DNA for the CDR3: TGTGCCAGCAGCTCAGGGGGCAGAGGGTGGGACGAGCAGTACTTC. The rearrangement uses TRBV7-9 and TRBJ2-7; 8 bases map to TRBD1. The junction had 10 bases not matched to a gene; V was cut back by 4 bases and J by 5 bases. Germline assignment: CDR1 SEHNR and CDR2 FQNEAQ (reference sequence). CDR3 length equals 15 residues.

This clone occurred once. The chain links TRBV2 to TRBJ2-2, with TRBD1 matching 7 bases. Germline values: CDR1 SNHLY, CDR2 FYNNEI. CDR3 length: 20 amino acids. The V segment lost 6 bases and the J segment 6 bases; nucleotides outside the gene matches: 25. This chain's CDR3 is CASRVSTRGGRVKSSGELFF. The CDR3 coding sequence is TGTGCCAGCAGGGTAAGCACCCGAGGGGGCAGGGTAAAATCGTCCGGGGAGCTGTTTTTT. The variable domain in full, completed from reference TRBV2 and TRBJ2-2, reads EPEVTQTPSHQVTQMGQEVILRCVPISNHLYFYWYRQILGQKVEFLVSFYNNEISEKSEIFDDQFSVERPDGSNFTLKIRSTKLEDSAMYFCASRVSTRGGRVKSSGELFFGEGSRLTVL.